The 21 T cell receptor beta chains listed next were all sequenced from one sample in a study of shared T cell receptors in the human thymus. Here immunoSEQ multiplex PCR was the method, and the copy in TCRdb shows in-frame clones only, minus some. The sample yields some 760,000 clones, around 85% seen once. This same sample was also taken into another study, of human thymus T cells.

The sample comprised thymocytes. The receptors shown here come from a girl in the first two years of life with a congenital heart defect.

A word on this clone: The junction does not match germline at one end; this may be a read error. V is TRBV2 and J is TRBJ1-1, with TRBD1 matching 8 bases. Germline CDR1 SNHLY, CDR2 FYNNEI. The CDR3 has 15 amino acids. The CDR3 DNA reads TGCTGGCCCGGGACAGGTGGGGAAATGAACACTGAAGCTTTCTTT. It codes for CWPGTGGEMNTEAFF.

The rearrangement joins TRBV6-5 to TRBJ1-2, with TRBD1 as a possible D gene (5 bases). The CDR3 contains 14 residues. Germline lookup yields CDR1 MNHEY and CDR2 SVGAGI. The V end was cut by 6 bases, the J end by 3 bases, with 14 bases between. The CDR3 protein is CASRAQGIHYGYTF. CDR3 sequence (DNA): TGTGCCAGCAGAGCCCAGGGTATCCACTATGGCTACACCTTC.

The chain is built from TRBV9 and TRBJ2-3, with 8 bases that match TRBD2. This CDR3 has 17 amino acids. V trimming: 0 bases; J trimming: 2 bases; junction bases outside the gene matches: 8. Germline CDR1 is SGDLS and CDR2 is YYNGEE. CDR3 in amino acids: CASSVAQSGGLTDTQYF. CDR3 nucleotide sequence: TGTGCCAGCAGCGTAGCTCAATCGGGGGGGCTCACAGATACGCAGTATTTT.

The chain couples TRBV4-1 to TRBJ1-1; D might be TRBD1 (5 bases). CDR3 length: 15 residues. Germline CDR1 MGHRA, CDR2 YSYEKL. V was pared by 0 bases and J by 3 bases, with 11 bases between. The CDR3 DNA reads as TGCGCCAGCAGCCAAGATCTGGGAGGGGACACTGAAGCTTTCTTT. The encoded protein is CASSQDLGGDTEAFF.

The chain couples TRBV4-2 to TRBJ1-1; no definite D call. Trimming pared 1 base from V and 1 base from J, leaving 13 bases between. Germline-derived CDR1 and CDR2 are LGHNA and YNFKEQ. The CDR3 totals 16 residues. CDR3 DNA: TGTGCCAGCAGCCAAGGACCCCTCGGGGAGAACACTGAAGCTTTCTTT. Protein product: CASSQGPLGENTEAFF.

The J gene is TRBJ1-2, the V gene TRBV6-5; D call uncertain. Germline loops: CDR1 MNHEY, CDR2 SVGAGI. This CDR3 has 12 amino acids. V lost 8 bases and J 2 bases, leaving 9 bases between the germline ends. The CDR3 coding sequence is TGTGCCAGCCTCGGGGTAAACTATGGCTACACCTTC. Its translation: CASLGVNYGYTF.

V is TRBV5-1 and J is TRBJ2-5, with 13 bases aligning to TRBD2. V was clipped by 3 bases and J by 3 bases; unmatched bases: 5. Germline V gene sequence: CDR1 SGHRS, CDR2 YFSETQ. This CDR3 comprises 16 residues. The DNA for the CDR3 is TGCGCCAGCAGCTCGGGACTAGCGGGGACAGAAGAGACCCAGTACTTC. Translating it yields CASSSGLAGTEETQYF.

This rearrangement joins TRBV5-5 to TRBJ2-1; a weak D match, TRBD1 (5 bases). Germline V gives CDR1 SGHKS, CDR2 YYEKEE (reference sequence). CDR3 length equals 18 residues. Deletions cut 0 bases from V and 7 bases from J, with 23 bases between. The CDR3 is CASSLGPRTLQKQNEQFF. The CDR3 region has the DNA TGTGCCAGCAGCTTGGGCCCTAGGACACTACAAAAACAGAATGAGCAGTTCTTC.

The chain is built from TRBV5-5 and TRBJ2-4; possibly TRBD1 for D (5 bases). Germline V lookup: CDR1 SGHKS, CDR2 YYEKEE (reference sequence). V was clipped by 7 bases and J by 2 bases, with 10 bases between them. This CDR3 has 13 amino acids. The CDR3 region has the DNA TGTGCCAGCGCCAGGGCCTCCAAAAACATTCAGTACTTC. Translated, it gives CASARASKNIQYF.

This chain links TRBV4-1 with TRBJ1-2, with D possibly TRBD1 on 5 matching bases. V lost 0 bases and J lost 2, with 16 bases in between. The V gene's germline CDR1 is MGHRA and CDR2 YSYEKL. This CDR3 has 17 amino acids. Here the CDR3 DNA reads TGCGCCAGCAGCCAAGATTTCAAGGGGCCTATAAACTATGGCTACACCTTC. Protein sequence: CASSQDFKGPINYGYTF.

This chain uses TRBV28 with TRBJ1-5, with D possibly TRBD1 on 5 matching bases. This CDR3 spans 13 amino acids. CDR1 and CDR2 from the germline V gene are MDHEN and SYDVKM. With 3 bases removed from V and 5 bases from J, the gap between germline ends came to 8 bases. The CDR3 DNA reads TGTGCCAGCAGTTTTTGGGGGGATCAGCCCCAGCATTTT. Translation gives CASSFWGDQPQHF.

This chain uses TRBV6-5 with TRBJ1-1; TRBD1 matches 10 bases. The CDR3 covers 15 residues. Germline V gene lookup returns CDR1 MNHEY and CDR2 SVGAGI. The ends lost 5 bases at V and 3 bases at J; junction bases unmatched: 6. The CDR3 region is CASSPLGQGHTEAFF. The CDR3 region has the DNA TGTGCCAGCAGTCCATTGGGACAGGGGCACACTGAAGCTTTCTTT.

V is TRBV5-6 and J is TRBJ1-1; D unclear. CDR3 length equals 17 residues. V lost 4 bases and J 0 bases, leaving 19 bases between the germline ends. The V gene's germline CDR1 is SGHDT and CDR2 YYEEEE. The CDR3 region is CASSGIGRTELNTEAFF. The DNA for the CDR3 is TGTGCCAGCAGCGGCATTGGGAGAACAGAACTGAACACTGAAGCTTTCTTT.

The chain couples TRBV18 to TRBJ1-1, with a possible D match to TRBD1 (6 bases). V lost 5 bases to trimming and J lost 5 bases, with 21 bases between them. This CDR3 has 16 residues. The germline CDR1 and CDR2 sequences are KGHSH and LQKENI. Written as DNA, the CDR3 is TGTGCCAGCTCAACCCGATTGACAGGAATTAGAACTGAAGCTTTCTTT. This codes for CASSTRLTGIRTEAFF.

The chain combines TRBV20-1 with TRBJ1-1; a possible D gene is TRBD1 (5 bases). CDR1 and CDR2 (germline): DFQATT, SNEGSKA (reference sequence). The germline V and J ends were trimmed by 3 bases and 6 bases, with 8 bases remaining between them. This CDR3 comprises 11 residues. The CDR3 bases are TGCAGTGCTAGTACGGGGGCTGAAGCTTTCTTT. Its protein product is CSASTGAEAFF.

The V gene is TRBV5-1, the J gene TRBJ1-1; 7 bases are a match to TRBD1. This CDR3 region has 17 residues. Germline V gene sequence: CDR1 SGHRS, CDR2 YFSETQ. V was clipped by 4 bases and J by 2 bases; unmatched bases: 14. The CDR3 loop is CASSGTVQGRGNTEAFF. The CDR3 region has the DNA TGCGCCAGCAGCGGGACAGTACAGGGGAGAGGAAACACTGAAGCTTTCTTT.

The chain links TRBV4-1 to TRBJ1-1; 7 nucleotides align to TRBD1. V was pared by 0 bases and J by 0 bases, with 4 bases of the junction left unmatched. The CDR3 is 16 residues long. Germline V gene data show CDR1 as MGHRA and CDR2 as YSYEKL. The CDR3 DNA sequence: TGCGCCAGCAGCCAAGATCAGGGACAGTTGAACACTGAAGCTTTCTTT. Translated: CASSQDQGQLNTEAFF.

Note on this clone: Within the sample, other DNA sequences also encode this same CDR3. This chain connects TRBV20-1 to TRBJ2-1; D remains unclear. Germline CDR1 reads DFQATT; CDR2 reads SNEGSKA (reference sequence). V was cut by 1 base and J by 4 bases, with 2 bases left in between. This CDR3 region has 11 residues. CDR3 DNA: TGCAGTGCTAGAGTATACAATGAGCAGTTCTTC. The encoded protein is CSARVYNEQFF.

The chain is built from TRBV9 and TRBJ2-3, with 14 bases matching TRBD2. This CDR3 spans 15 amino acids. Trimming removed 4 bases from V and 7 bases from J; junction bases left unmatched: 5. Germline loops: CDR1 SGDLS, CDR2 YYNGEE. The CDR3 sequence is CASSPRLAGGYTQYF. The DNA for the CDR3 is TGTGCCAGCAGCCCCAGACTAGCGGGGGGGTATACGCAGTATTTT.

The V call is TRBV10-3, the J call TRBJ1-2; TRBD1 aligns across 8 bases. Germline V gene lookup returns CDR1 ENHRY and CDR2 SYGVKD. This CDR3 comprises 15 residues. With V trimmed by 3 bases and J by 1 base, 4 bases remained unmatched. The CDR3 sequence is CAISEGTGGNYGYTF. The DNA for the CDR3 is TGTGCCATCAGTGAAGGAACAGGGGGTAACTATGGCTACACCTTC.

The DNA for the CDR3 is TGTGCCAGCAGTTTAAATAGATCGGATGGCTACACCTTC. Its protein is CASSLNRSDGYTF. The chain combines TRBV27 with TRBJ1-2; no reliable D call. V was cut by 2 bases and J by 6 bases, with 10 bases left in between. Per the germline V gene, CDR1 is MNHEY and CDR2 is SMNVEV (reference sequence). The CDR3 totals 13 residues.